Sequencing of this TCR beta chain was carried out in a study of blood T cell repertoires in COVID-19. Study-level information: Sources were T cells, B-cell-depleted T cells, or PBMCs; the material itself was cDNA or gDNA.

Per the original methods: Amplified reference gene primers provided the basis for estimating nucleated cell counts. The data were produced by immunoSEQ multiplex PCR, yet TCRdb's version contains in-frame clones alone and is incomplete. V and J calls and clone size follow that table, whereas D and trimming were derived from the DNA. Here the sample spans 140,000 to 150,000 clones, more than 75% being singletons. From germline, CDR1 is SGDLS and CDR2 YYNGEE. Trimming cost V 7 bases and J 5 bases; bases outside gene matches: 11. CDR3 length: 15 amino acids. The sample taken for sequencing was peripheral blood. The clonotype comes from a human donor with acute or convalescent COVID-19. The donor label of this sample is uncertain. The chain couples TRBV9 to TRBJ2-1, with TRBD2 matching over 8 bases. The CDR3 sequence: CASSESGGRNNEQFF. Here the CDR3 DNA reads TGTGCCAGCTCCGAGAGCGGGGGTCGCAACAATGAGCAGTTCTTC.